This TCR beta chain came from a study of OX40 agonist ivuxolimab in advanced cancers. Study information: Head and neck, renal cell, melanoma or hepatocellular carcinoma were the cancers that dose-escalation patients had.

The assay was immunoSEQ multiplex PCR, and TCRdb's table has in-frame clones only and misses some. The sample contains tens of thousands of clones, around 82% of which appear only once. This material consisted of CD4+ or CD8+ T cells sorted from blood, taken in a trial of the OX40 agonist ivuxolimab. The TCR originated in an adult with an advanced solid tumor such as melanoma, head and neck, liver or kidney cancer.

The CDR3: CASSGRQGSYSPLHF. The CDR3 region has the DNA TGTGCCAGCAGTGGAAGACAGGGGAGTTATTCACCCCTCCACTTT. The chain recombines TRBV6-5 with TRBJ1-6, with 8 bases identical to TRBD1. This CDR3 spans 15 amino acids. Trimming removed 5 bases from V and 8 bases from J; junction bases left unmatched: 8. CDR1 is MNHEY and CDR2 is SVGAGI in the germline V gene.